This T cell receptor beta chain came from a study of T cell responses to AZD1222 COVID-19 vaccine. This CDR3 comprises 16 residues. The germline V gene has CDR1 SGHVS and CDR2 FQNEAQ. The ends were cut back, 5 bases at V and 2 bases at J, with 16 bases in the middle. General study results and limits: Samples come after the peak T cell response, not at day 14. Targeting of unmutated variant regions was reportedly seen in nearly half of spike-specific TCRs. Possibly, clonal diversity was underestimated; donors were largely white British and included more females.

The table came from immunoSEQ multiplex PCR; TCRdb's copy has only in-frame clones and leaves some out. The profile shows around 130,000 clones, 70% to 90% of them singletons. Both about-4-week and about-12-week second-dose recipients were combined. Remarks on this clone: The antigen is undetermined.

The receptor was isolated from an adult who received the AZD1222 COVID-19 vaccine. The chain has TRBV7-8 and TRBJ1-5; D is uncertain. Sequencing used peripheral blood, obtained 28 days after the second AZD1222 dose. The CDR3 spells CASSGNDGLGNQPQHF. In nucleotides, the CDR3 is TGTGCCAGCAGCGGGAATGATGGGTTAGGCAATCAGCCCCAGCATTTT.